The rows below give T cell receptor beta chains drawn from one sample of a study of blood T cell repertoires in COVID-19. TCRdb keeps only in-frame clones here, not all; method: immunoSEQ multiplex PCR. The profile shows about 190,000 clones, 82% of them singletons. Sequencing was done on a sample of peripheral blood. The receptors shown here come from a woman aged 55-69 years with COVID-19, enrolled during active disease. Both conserved end residues are part of each CDR3. Fields, in order: D gene, V gene, J gene, clone size, CDR3 protein, CDR3 DNA. D genes are given only for firm matches. Part of the rows lack a size; the others show once, few, many or a class for expanded clones.

NA	TRBV5-4	TRBJ1-2	NA	CASSFVVGQKAGYTF	TGTGCCAGCAGCTTTGTTGTGGGGCAGAAGGCGGGCTACACCTTC
TRBD1	TRBV6-5	TRBJ1-2	few	CASSYRGSNYGYTF	TGTGCCAGCAGCTACAGGGGCTCTAACTATGGCTACACCTTC
TRBD2	TRBV7-3	TRBJ2-1	NA	CASGSGGHPYNEQFF	TGTGCCAGCGGGAGCGGGGGCCACCCCTACAATGAGCAGTTCTTC
NA	TRBV20-1	TRBJ1-2	few	CSLERVYGYTF	TGCAGTCTCGAGCGAGTGTATGGCTACACCTTC
TRBD1	TRBV24-1	TRBJ2-2	NA	CATSAPSGTGWAGELFF	TGTGCCACCAGTGCCCCCTCCGGGACAGGGTGGGCCGGGGAGCTGTTTTTT
NA	TRBV29-1	TRBJ1-2	NA	CTFSRLVGHGYGYTF	TGCACCTTCTCCCGTTTAGTTGGACATGGATATGGCTACACCTTC
TRBD1	TRBV30	TRBJ1-2	NA	CAWAEQGVLGGYTF	TGTGCCTGGGCAGAACAGGGGGTGCTTGGAGGCTACACCTTC
TRBD1	TRBV19	TRBJ1-4	NA	CASSVGQATNEKLFF	TGTGCCAGTAGTGTGGGACAGGCAACTAATGAAAAACTGTTTTTT
TRBD1	TRBV7-2	TRBJ1-5	NA	CASSLATGGRQPQHF	TGTGCCAGCAGCTTAGCAACAGGGGGCCGACAGCCCCAGCATTTT
NA	TRBV3-1/TRBV3-2	TRBJ2-4	NA	CASSQGVGQYLAKNIQYF	TGTGCCAGCAGCCAAGGGGTCGGACAGTACCTAGCCAAAAACATTCAGTACTTC
TRBD2	TRBV7-9	TRBJ2-3	NA	CASSLATSGSDTQYF	TGTGCCAGCAGCTTAGCGACTAGCGGCTCAGATACGCAGTATTTT
NA	TRBV5-1	TRBJ2-5	NA	CASSPGQETQYF	TGCGCCAGCAGCCCCGGGCAAGAGACCCAGTACTTC
TRBD1	TRBV6-2/TRBV6-3	TRBJ1-2	few	CASSRDRASSNYGYTF	TGTGCCAGCAGCCGGGACAGGGCTTCCTCTAACTATGGCTACACCTTC
TRBD2	TRBV5-4	TRBJ2-2	NA	CASSFFSGMNTGELFF	TGTGCCAGCAGCTTTTTTAGCGGGATGAACACCGGGGAGCTGTTTTTT
NA	TRBV5-1	TRBJ1-6	once	CASSLDDRSYNSPLHF	TGCGCCAGCAGCTTAGACGACAGATCTTATAATTCACCCCTCCACTTT
NA	TRBV5-1	TRBJ2-6	NA	CASSTGTLSVLTF	TGCGCCAGCAGCACCGGGACATTGAGCGTCCTGACTTTC
NA	TRBV6-5	TRBJ1-3	NA	CASMRINSGNTIYF	TGTGCCAGTATGCGTATCAACTCTGGAAACACCATATATTTT
TRBD1	TRBV24-1	TRBJ2-1	NA	CATSDTVGQASSYNEQFF	TGTGCCACCAGTGACACCGTGGGACAGGCCAGCTCCTACAATGAGCAGTTCTTC
TRBD1	TRBV6-5	TRBJ1-1	NA	CASSSRTGGNTEAFF	TGTGCCAGCAGTTCCCGGACAGGGGGGAACACTGAAGCTTTCTTT
NA	TRBV11-3	TRBJ2-7	NA	CASSWASGREQYF	TGTGCCAGCAGTTGGGCTTCAGGGCGAGAGCAGTACTTC
TRBD2	TRBV7-2	TRBJ2-1	once	CASSLMASGGGNEQFF	TGTGCCAGCAGCTTAATGGCTAGCGGGGGCGGCAATGAGCAGTTCTTC
NA	TRBV19	TRBJ1-5	NA	CASSIERQYSNQPQHF	TGTGCCAGTAGTATCGAGCGACAGTATAGCAATCAGCCCCAGCATTTT
TRBD1	TRBV28	TRBJ1-4	NA	CASSGQGPATNEKLFF	TGTGCCAGCAGTGGACAGGGGCCCGCAACTAATGAAAAACTGTTTTTT
TRBD1	TRBV7-9	TRBJ1-4	NA	CASSPSDRGPTNEKLFF	TGTGCCAGCAGCCCATCGGACAGGGGGCCAACTAATGAAAAACTGTTTTTT
NA	TRBV28	TRBJ1-3	NA	CASKNGDSGNTIYF	TGTGCCAGTAAGAACGGGGATTCTGGAAACACCATATATTTT
NA	TRBV27	TRBJ2-1	few	CASSLSYNEQFF	TGTGCCAGCAGTTTGTCTTACAATGAGCAGTTCTTC
NA	TRBV6-5	TRBJ1-2	NA	CASSRRGGNYGYTF	TGTGCCAGCAGCCGCCGGGGGGGGAACTATGGCTACACCTTC
TRBD1	TRBV7-4	TRBJ1-5	NA	CASSSLADRVCNQPQHF	TGTGCCAGCAGCTCCCTTGCCGACAGGGTTTGCAATCAGCCCCAGCATTTT
NA	TRBV28	TRBJ1-4	NA	CASMGPGVRGKLFF	TGTGCCAGCATGGGACCAGGGGTCAGGGGAAAACTGTTTTTT
TRBD1	TRBV5-4	TRBJ1-2	NA	CASSGRTGGNYGYTF	TGTGCCAGCAGCGGGAGGACAGGGGGGAACTATGGCTACACCTTC
NA	TRBV5-4	TRBJ1-2	NA	CASSLEQNFNYGYTF	TGTGCCAGCAGCTTAGAACAAAATTTTAACTATGGCTACACCTTC
NA	TRBV14	TRBJ2-1	NA	CASSSRTYNEQFF	TGTGCCAGCAGCAGCCGGACTTACAATGAGCAGTTCTTC
TRBD2	TRBV29-1	TRBJ2-1	NA	CSVLWREDYEQFF	TGCAGCGTCCTATGGCGGGAGGATTATGAGCAGTTCTTC
NA	TRBV7-2	TRBJ2-3	few	CASSILQGDTQYF	TGTGCCAGCAGCATATTACAGGGAGATACGCAGTATTTT
TRBD2	TRBV4-2	TRBJ2-2	NA	CASSLENGLAGDAGELFF	TGTGCCAGCAGCCTCGAAAATGGACTAGCGGGAGATGCCGGGGAGCTGTTTTTT
NA	TRBV11-3	TRBJ2-3	NA	CASSLNGMSTDTQYF	TGTGCCAGCAGCCTCAACGGGATGAGCACAGATACGCAGTATTTT
NA	TRBV28	TRBJ1-3	NA	CASSPSSPSGNTIYF	TGTGCCAGCAGTCCCAGTTCGCCCTCTGGAAACACCATATATTTT
NA	TRBV5-6	TRBJ1-1	NA	CASSLVRVNTEAFF	TGTGCCAGCAGCTTGGTCAGGGTGAACACTGAAGCTTTCTTT
TRBD1	TRBV14	TRBJ1-3	NA	CASSPWTGLSGNTIYF	TGTGCCAGCAGCCCTTGGACAGGTCTATCTGGAAACACCATATATTTT
TRBD1	TRBV27	TRBJ2-2	few	CASSFLTGINTGELFF	TGTGCCAGCAGTTTCCTGACAGGGATAAACACCGGGGAGCTGTTTTTT
NA	TRBV6-5	TRBJ2-6	NA	CASRVATSGANVLTF	TGTGCCAGCCGGGTAGCTACCTCTGGGGCCAACGTCCTGACTTTC
NA	TRBV28	TRBJ1-2	few	CASTWGGGYGYTF	TGTGCCAGCACCTGGGGGGGCGGGTATGGCTACACCTTC
TRBD1	TRBV6-5	TRBJ1-6	few	CASSEDRPLYSPLHF	TGTGCCAGCAGCGAGGACAGGCCCTTGTATTCACCCCTCCACTTT
NA	TRBV3-1/TRBV3-2	TRBJ1-4	NA	CASSQQFGDEKLFF	TGTGCCAGCAGCCAGCAGTTCGGGGATGAAAAACTGTTTTTT